This is a list of T cell receptor beta chains from one sample in a study of T cell responses to AZD1222 COVID-19 vaccine. This table comes from immunoSEQ multiplex PCR, and its TCRdb copy is limited to in-frame clones, with some not included. The table shows 75,000 to 95,000 clones, with around nine tenths occurring only once. This sample comprised peripheral blood, obtained 28 days after the second AZD1222 dose. Receptors were obtained from an adult who received the AZD1222 COVID-19 vaccine. CDR3s include the opening cysteine and the closing phenylalanine or tryptophan. The D gene is left open where the match is weak. Clone size is shown for a subset of rows, as once, few, many or a class of expanded clone.

>TRBJ2-5|NA|TRBV5-1|14|NA
TGCGCCAGCAGCGTGCAGGGGCGGGAAGAGACCCAGTACTTC
CASSVQGREETQYF
>TRBJ2-7|few|TRBV5-1|15|TRBD1
TGCGCCAGCCGACCCCGGGACAGGGCCTCCTACGAGCAGTACTTC
CASRPRDRASYEQYF
>TRBJ2-1|NA|TRBV10-3|17|TRBD2
TGTGCCATCAGTGAGGCCCTAGCGGGGGTTCGTTACAATGAGCAGTTCTTC
CAISEALAGVRYNEQFF
>TRBJ2-3|NA|TRBV7-9|13|NA
TGTGCCAGCAGCCAGGCTGGCACAGATACGCAGTATTTT
CASSQAGTDTQYF
>TRBJ1-1|NA|TRBV5-1|18|TRBD1
TGCGCCAGCAGCTCCCGAGTGACAGGGGTCGTCATGAACACTGAAGCTTTCTTT
CASSSRVTGVVMNTEAFF
>TRBJ2-5|NA|TRBV7-6|13|NA
TGTGCCAGCAGCCCCCAGGGGTCGGAGACCCAGTACTTC
CASSPQGSETQYF
>TRBJ1-5|once|TRBV6-5|13|NA
TGTGCCAGCAGGGGTGGGAATAATCAGCCCCAGCATTTT
CASRGGNNQPQHF
>TRBJ1-2|NA|TRBV9|14|NA
TGTGCCAGCAGCGTGGGGGGCCCCTTATCTGGCTACACCTTC
CASSVGGPLSGYTF
>TRBJ2-5|NA|TRBV7-9|14|TRBD2
TGTGCCAGCAGCCCAAGGACTAGTGAAGAGACCCAGTACTTC
CASSPRTSEETQYF
>TRBJ2-7|NA|TRBV28|16|NA
TGTGCCAGCAGTTCCCGCCGGGTCGCCATATCCTACGAGCAGTACTTC
CASSSRRVAISYEQYF